This record concerns one T cell receptor (beta chain) sequence. Its matching antigen is unknown. Researchers grouped second doses given at about 4 or about 12 weeks into one pool. The source of the sample is a study of T cell responses to AZD1222 COVID-19 vaccine. The CDR3 loop spans 16 amino acids. V was clipped by 3 bases and J by 2 bases, with 14 bases between them. CDR1 is SGHTA and CDR2 is FQGNSA in the germline V gene. Study findings and constraints: The study reported that nearly half of spike-specific TCRs target unmutated variant regions. Spike-specific TCR breadth and depth went up after people got two AZD1222 doses.

Sequencing used immunoSEQ multiplex PCR; TCRdb keeps in-frame clones, though not all of them. In the table there are around 120,000 clones, 92% of which are singletons. The source was peripheral blood, collected 28 days after the second AZD1222 dose. The chain joins TRBV7-2 to TRBJ2-1; D may be TRBD1 (5 bases). This clonotype was sampled from an adult who received the AZD1222 COVID-19 vaccine. The CDR3 DNA follows: TGTGCCAGCAGCTTCGCAGGGTTTGACGCCTACAATGAGCAGTTCTTC. It codes for CASSFAGFDAYNEQFF.